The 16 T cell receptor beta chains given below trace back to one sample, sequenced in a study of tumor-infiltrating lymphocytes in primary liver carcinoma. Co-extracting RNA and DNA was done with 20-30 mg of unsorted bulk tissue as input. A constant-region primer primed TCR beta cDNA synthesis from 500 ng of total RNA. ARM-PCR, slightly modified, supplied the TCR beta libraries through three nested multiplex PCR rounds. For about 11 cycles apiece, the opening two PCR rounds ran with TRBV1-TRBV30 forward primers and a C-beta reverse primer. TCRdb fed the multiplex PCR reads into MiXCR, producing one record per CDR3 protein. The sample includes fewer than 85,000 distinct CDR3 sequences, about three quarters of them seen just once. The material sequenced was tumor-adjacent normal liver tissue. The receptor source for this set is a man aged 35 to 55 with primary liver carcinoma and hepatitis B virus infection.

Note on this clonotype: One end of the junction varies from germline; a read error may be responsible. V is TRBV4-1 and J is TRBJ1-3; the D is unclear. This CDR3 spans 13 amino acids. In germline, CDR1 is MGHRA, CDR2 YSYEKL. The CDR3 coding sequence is TGCGCCGGCAGCCAAGGTCTCAGAGACACCATATATTTT. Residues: CAGSQGLRDTIYF.

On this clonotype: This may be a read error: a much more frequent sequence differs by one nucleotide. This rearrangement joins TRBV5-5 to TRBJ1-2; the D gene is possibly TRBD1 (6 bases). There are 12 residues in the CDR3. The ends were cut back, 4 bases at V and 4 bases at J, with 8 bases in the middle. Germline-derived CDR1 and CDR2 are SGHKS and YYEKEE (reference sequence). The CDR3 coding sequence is TGTGCCAGCAGCATGACAGGCTATGGCTACACCTTC. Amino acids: CASSMTGYGYTF.

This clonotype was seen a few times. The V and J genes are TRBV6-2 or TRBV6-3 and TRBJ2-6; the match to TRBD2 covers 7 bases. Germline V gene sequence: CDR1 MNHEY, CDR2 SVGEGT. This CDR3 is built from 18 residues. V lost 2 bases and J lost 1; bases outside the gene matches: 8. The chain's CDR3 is CASSYEGGSGSGANVLTF. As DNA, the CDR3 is TGTGCCAGCAGTTACGAAGGCGGGAGTGGGTCTGGGGCCAACGTCCTGACTTTC.

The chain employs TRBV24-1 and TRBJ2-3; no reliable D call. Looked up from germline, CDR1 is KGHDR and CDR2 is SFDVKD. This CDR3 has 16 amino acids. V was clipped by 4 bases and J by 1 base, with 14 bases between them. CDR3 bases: TGTGCCACCAGTGACCTGGCCCCGGTGGGCACAGATACGCAGTATTTT. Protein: CATSDLAPVGTDTQYF.

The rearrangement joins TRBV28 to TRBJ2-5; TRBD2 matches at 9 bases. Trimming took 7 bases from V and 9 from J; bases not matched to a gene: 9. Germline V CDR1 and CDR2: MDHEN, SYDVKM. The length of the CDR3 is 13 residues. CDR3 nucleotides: TGTGCCAGCATCTTAGGCGGGAGGGAGTCCCAGTACTTC. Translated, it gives CASILGGRESQYF.

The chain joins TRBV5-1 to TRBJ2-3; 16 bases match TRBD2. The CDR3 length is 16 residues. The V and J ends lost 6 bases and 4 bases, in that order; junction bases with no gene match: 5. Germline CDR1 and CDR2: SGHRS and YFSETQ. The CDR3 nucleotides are TGCGCCAGCAACTGGGGACTAGCGGGAGGGTCAGATACGCAGTATTTT. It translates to CASNWGLAGGSDTQYF.

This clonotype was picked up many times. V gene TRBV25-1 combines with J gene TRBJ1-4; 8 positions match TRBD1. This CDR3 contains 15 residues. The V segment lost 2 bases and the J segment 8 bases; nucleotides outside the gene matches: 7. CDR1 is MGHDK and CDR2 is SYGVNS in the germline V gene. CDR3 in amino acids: CASSEGGQGGEKLFF. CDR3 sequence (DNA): TGTGCCAGCAGTGAAGGCGGACAGGGAGGGGAAAAACTGTTTTTT.

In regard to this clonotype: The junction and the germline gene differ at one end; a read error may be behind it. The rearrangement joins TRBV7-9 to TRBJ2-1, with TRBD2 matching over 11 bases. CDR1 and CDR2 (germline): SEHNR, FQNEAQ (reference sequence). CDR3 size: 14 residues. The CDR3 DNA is TGTGCAAGCAGCGCTACTAGCGGGAGTAATGAGCAGTTCTTC. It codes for CASSATSGSNEQFF.

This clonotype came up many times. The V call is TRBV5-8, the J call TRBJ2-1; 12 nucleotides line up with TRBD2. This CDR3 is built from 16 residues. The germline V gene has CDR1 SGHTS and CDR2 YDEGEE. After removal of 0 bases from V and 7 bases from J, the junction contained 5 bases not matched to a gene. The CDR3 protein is CASSLGLAGVKNEQFF. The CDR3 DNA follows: TGTGCCAGCAGCTTGGGACTAGCGGGAGTGAAGAATGAGCAGTTCTTC.

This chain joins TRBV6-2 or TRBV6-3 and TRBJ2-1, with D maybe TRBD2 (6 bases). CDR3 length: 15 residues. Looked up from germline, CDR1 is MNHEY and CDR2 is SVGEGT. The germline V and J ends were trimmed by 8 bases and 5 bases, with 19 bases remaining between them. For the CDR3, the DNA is TGTGCCAGCTTCTCTTGGACTGGCGGGAACAATGAGCAGTTCTTC. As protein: CASFSWTGGNNEQFF.

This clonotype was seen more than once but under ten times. The CDR3 here is CTSSVGGDQPQHF. CDR3 coding DNA: TGTACTAGCAGTGTTGGGGGGGATCAGCCCCAGCATTTT. The chain combines TRBV6-1 with TRBJ1-5, with TRBD1 as a possible D gene (5 bases). The CDR3 sequence is 13 residues long. The V gene's germline CDR1 is MNHNS and CDR2 SASEGT.

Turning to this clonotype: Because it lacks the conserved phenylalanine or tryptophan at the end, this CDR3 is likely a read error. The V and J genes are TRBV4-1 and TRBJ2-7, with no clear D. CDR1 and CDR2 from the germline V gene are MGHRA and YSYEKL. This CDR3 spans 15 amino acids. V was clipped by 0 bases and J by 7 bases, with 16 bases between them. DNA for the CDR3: TGCGCCAGCAGCCAAGATTTGCGAGGTGGCTATGAGCAGTACCTC. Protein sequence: CASSQDLRGGYEQYL.

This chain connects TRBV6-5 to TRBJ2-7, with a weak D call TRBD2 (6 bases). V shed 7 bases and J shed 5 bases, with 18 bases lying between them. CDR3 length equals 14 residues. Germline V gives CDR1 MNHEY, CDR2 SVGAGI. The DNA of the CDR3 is TGTGCCAGCAATTCCGGCGGGACTGGCCACGAGCAGTACTTC. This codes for CASNSGGTGHEQYF.

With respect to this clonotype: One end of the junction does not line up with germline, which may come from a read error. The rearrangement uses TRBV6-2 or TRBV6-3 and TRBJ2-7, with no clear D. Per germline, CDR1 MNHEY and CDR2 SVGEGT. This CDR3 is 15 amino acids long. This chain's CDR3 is CASSYHLDWAYEQYF. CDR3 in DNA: TGTGCCAGTAGTTACCATCTAGACTGGGCATACGAGCAGTACTTC.

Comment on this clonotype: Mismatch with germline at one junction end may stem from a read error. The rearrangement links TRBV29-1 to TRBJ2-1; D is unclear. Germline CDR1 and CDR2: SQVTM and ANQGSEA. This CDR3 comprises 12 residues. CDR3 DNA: TGCAGGGTCACCCTTACCTACAATGAGCAGCTCTTC. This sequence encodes CRVTLTYNEQLF.

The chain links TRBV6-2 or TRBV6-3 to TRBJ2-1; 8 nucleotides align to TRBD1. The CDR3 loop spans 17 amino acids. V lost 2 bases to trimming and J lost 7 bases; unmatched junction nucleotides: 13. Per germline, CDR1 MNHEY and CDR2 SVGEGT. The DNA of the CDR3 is TGTGCCAGCAGTTACGGGATCGGGACAGGTTACTATAATGAGCAGTTCTTC. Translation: CASSYGIGTGYYNEQFF.